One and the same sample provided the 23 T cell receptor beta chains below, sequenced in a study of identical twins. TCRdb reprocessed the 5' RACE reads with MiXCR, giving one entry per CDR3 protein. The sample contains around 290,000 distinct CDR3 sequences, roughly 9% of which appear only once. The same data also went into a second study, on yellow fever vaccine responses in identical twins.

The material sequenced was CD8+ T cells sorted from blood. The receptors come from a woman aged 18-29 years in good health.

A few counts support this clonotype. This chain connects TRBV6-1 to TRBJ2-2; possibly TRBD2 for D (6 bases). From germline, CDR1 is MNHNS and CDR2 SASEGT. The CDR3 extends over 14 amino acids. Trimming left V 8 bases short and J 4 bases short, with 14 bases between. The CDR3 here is CASGEVAGTGELFF. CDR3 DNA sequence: TGTGCCAGCGGGGAGGTCGCGGGCACCGGGGAGCTGTTTTTT.

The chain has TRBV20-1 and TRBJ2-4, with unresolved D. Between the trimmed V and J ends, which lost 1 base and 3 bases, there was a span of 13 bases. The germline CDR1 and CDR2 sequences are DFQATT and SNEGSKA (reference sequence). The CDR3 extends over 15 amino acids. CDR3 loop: CSARGSSRLKNIQYF. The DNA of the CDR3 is TGCAGTGCTAGAGGATCGTCGCGACTCAAAAACATTCAGTACTTC.

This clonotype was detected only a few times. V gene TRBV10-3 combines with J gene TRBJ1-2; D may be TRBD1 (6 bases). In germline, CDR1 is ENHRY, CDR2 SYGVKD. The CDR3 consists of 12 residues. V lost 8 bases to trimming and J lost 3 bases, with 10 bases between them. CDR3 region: CAIGGIDYGYTF. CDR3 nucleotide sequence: TGTGCCATCGGGGGCATCGACTATGGCTACACCTTC.

CDR3 in amino acids: CSVLGATEAFF. CDR3 sequence (DNA): TGCAGCGTTCTTGGGGCCACTGAAGCTTTCTTT. The rearrangement uses TRBV29-1 and TRBJ1-1, with TRBD1 as a possible D gene (5 bases). Between the trimmed V and J ends, which lost 5 bases and 4 bases, there was a span of 8 bases. The germline V gene has CDR1 SQVTM and CDR2 ANQGSEA. This CDR3 is 11 amino acids long.

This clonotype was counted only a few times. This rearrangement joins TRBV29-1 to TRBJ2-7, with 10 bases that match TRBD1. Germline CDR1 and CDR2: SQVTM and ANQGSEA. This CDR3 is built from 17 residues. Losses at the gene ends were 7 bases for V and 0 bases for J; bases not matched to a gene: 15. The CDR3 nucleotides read TGCAGCGCCATGGGACAGGGGCCCGCCGATTACTCCTACGAGCAGTACTTC. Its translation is CSAMGQGPADYSYEQYF.

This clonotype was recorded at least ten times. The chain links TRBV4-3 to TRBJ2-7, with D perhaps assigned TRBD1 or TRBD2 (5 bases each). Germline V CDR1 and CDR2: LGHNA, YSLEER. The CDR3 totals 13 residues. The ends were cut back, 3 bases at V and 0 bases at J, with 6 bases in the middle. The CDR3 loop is CASSQGTSYEQYF. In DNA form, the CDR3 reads TGCGCCAGCAGCCAGGGGACCTCCTACGAGCAGTACTTC.

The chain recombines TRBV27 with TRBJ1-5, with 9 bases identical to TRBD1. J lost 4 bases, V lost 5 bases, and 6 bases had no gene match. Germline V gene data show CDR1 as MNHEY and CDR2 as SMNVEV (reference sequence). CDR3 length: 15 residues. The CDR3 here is CASSPRDRANQPQHF. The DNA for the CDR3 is TGTGCCAGCAGTCCCCGGGACAGGGCTAATCAGCCCCAGCATTTT.

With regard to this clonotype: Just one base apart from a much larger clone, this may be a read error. CDR3 sequence reads: CASSLRVSPYNEQFF. For the CDR3, the DNA is TGTGCCAGCAGTTTACGCGTAAGCCCCTACAATGAGCAGTTCTTC. This chain connects TRBV27 to TRBJ2-1, with D unclear. The V end was cut by 2 bases, the J end by 2 bases, with 10 bases between. CDR1 is MNHEY, CDR2 SMNVEV, per germline (reference sequence). The CDR3 is made up of 15 amino acids.

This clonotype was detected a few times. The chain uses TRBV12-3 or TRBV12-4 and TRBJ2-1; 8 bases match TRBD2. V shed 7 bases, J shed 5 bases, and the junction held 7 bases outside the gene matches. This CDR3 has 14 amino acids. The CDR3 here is CASTIRGGNNEQFF. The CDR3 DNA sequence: TGTGCCAGCACCATCCGGGGGGGTAACAATGAGCAGTTCTTC.

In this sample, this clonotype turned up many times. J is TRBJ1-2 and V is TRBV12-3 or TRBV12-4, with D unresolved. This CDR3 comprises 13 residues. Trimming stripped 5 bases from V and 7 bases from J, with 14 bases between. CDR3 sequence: CASSPPTTFGYTF. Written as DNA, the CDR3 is TGTGCCAGCAGTCCCCCCACAACGTTTGGCTACACCTTC.

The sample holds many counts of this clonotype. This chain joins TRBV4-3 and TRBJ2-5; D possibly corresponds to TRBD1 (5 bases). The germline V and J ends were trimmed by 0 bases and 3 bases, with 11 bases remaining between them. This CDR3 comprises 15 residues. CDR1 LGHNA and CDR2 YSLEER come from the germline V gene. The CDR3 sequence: CASSQDQGSEETQYF. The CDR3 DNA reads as TGCGCCAGCAGCCAAGATCAGGGATCGGAAGAGACCCAGTACTTC.

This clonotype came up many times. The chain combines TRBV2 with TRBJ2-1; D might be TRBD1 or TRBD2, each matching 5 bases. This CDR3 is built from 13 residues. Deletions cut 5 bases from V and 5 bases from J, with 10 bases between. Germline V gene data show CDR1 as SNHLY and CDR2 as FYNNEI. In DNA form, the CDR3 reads TGTGCCAGCAGTTCAGGGAGCCACAATGAGCAGTTCTTC. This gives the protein CASSSGSHNEQFF.

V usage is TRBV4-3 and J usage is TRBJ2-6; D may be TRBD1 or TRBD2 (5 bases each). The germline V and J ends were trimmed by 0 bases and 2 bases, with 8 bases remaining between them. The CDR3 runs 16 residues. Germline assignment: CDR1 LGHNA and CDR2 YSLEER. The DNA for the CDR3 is TGCGCCAGCAGCCAAGATTTGGGGGCTGGGGCCAACGTCCTGACTTTC. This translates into CASSQDLGAGANVLTF.

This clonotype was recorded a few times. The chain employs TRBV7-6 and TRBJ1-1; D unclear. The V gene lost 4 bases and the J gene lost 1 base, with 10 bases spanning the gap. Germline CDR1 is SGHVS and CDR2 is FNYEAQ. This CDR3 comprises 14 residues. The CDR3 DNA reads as TGTGCCAGCAGCTCCGCCGTGGAGAACACTGAAGCTTTCTTT. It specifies CASSSAVENTEAFF.

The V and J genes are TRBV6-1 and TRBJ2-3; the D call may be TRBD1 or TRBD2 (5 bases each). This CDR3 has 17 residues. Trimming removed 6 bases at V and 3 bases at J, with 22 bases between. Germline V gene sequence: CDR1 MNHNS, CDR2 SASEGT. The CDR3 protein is CASRPLWGIPPTDTQYF. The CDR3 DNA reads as TGTGCCAGCAGACCCCTGTGGGGGATCCCACCTACAGATACGCAGTATTTT.

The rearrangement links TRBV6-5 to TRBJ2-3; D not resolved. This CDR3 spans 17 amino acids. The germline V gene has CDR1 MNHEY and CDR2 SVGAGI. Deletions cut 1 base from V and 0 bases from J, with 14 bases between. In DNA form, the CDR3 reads TGTGCCAGCAGTTACTTCACACTTCACTCTAGCACAGATACGCAGTATTTT. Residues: CASSYFTLHSSTDTQYF.

DNA of the CDR3: TGTGCCAGCAGCAGTATTCCCGAAGGACTAGCGGGCAGACCCTACGAGCAGTACTTC. It specifies CASSSIPEGLAGRPYEQYF. The rearrangement joins TRBV11-1 to TRBJ2-7, with 11 bases lining up with TRBD2. Per the germline V gene, CDR1 is SGHAT and CDR2 is FQDESV (reference sequence). The CDR3 totals 19 residues. V lost 5 bases, J lost 2 bases, and 17 bases stayed unmatched. The entire variable domain, with the rest obtained from reference TRBV11-1 and TRBJ2-7, is as follows: EAEVAQSPRYKITEKSQAVAFWCDPISGHATLYWYRQILGQGPELLVQFQDESVVDDSQLPKDRFSAERLKGVDSTLKIQPAELGDSAMYLCASSSIPEGLAGRPYEQYFGPGTRLTVT.

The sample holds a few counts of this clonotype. This CDR3 is CASSSQLSEQYF. The CDR3 region has the DNA TGTGCCAGCAGCTCCCAGCTCAGCGAGCAGTACTTC. The chain couples TRBV7-2 to TRBJ2-7; no clear D gene. Per germline, CDR1 SGHTA and CDR2 FQGNSA. V lost 4 bases to trimming and J lost 6 bases, with 10 bases between them. The CDR3 is 12 residues long.

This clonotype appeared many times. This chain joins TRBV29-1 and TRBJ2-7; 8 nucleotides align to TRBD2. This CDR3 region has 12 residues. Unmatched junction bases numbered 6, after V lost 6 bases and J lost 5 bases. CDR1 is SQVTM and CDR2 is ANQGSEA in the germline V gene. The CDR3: CSVVVSGNEQYF. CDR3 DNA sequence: TGCAGCGTCGTCGTTAGCGGGAACGAGCAGTACTTC.

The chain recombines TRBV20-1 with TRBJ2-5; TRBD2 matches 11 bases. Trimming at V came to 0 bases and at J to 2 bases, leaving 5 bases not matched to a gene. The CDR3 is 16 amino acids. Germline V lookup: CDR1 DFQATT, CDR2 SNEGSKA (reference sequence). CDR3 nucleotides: TGCAGTGCTAGAGAGGGGACTAGCGGCATGCAAGAGACCCAGTACTTC. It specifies CSAREGTSGMQETQYF.

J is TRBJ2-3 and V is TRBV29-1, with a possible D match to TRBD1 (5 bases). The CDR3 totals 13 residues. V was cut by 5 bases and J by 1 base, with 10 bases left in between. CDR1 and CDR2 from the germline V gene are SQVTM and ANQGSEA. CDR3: CSVPDKRTDTQYF. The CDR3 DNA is TGCAGCGTTCCGGACAAGCGCACAGATACGCAGTATTTT.

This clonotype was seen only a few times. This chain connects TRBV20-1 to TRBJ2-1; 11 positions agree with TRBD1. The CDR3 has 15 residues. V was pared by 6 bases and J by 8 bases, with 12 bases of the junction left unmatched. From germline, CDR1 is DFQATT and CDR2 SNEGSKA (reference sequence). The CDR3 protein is CSATDRDRGFYEQFF. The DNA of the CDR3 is TGCAGTGCAACAGACCGGGACAGGGGGTTCTATGAGCAGTTCTTC.

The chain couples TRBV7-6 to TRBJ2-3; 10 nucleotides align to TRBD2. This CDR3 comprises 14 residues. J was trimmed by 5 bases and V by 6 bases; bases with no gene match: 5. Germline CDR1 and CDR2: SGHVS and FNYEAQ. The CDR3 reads CASSPSGGRDTQYF. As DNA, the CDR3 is TGTGCCAGCAGTCCTAGCGGGGGTCGAGATACGCAGTATTTT.